This T cell receptor (beta chain) was observed in a study of blood T cells in healthy people across ages. The authors ran a second PCR of 7 to 11 cycles using a sample-barcoded 5' primer and a J-beta primer mix. Samples each returned at least 2.5 million CDR3-containing paired-end reads. Each CDR3 protein is one row after TCRdb ran MiXCR on the 5' RACE reads. The sample records about 1.5 million distinct CDR3 sequences, around 42% being singletons. CDR1 SEHNR and CDR2 FQNEAQ come from the germline V gene (reference sequence). V dropped 4 bases and J dropped 3 bases, with 16 bases sitting between them. The CDR3 totals 16 residues. Per sample, no less than 6 micrograms of total RNA were extracted.

The rearrangement links TRBV7-9 to TRBJ1-3; no clear D gene. This sequence was found in a woman aged 18-29 years in good health. The specimen was blood. The DNA for the CDR3 is TGTGCCAGCAGCTACAACCATCCGGGCTTTGGAAACACCATATATTTT. Protein product: CASSYNHPGFGNTIYF.